This T cell receptor (beta chain) was identified in a study of blood T cell repertoires in COVID-19. Turning to the study itself: T cells, B-cell-depleted T cells, or PBMCs supplied cDNA or gDNA.

Trimming removed 4 bases from V and 0 bases from J, with 7 bases in between. The CDR3 totals 13 residues. CDR1 and CDR2 from the germline V gene are SNHLY and FYNNEI. Profiling relied on immunoSEQ multiplex PCR, and the TCRdb table lists in-frame clones only, not all of them. The sample records about 200,000 clones, roughly nine tenths being singletons. Sequencing was done on a sample of peripheral blood. The sequence derives from a woman between 65 and 79 years old with acute or convalescent COVID-19. This sequence joins TRBV2 and TRBJ2-7; D remains unclear. The DNA of the CDR3 is TGTGCCAGCAGTGTGACACCCTCCTACGAGCAGTACTTC. This encodes CASSVTPSYEQYF.